This T cell receptor (beta chain) came from a study of CD8 T cells in Susac syndrome. The healthy controls were matched to patients by age and sex. FACS enriched CD8+ TEMRA cells, while bulk CD8+ and CD4+ were negatively isolated. Reverse transcription of roughly 0.45 to 1 ug RNA was performed with random hexamers. One entry per CDR3 protein results from TCRdb running MiXCR on the immunoSEQ multiplex PCR reads. Here the sample spans about 120,000 distinct CDR3 sequences, 85% to 95% being singletons. Sequenced: CD4+ T cells from PBMCs. This TCR was sampled from a human donor in good health.

CDR3 DNA sequence: TGTGCCAGCAGCTCCAGGGGGCAGGAGCAGTACTTC. It encodes CASSSRGQEQYF. The chain joins TRBV7-9 to TRBJ2-7, with 8 bases aligning to TRBD1. There are 12 residues in the CDR3. Per the germline V gene, CDR1 is SEHNR and CDR2 is FQNEAQ (reference sequence). V shed 4 bases, J shed 7 bases, and the junction held 3 bases outside the gene matches.